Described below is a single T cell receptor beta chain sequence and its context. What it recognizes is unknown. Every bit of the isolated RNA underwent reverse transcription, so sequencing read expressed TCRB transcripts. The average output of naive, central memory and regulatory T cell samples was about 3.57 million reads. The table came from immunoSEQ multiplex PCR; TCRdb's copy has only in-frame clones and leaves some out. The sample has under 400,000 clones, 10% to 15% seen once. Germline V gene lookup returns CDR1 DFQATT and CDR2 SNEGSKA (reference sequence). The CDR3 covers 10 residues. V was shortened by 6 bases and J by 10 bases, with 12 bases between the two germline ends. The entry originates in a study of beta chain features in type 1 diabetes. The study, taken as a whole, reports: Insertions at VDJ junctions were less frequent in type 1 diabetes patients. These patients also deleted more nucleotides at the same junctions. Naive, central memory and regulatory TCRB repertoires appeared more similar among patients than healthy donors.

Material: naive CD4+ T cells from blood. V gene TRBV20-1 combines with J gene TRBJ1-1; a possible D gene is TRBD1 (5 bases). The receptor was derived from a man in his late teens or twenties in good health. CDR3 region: CSATGVRAFF. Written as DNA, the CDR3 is TGCAGTGCAACGGGGGTAAGAGCTTTCTTT.